Listed here is a single T cell receptor (beta chain). The data were taken from a study of blood T cell repertoires in COVID-19. Looking at the study overall: The origin of the acute and convalescent COVID-19 samples was the United States, Italy and Spain.

The protocol was immunoSEQ multiplex PCR, while the TCRdb copy is restricted to in-frame clones and leaves out a portion. The repertoire holds under 150,000 clones, with approximately 87% as singletons. Germline CDR1 SGDLS, CDR2 YYNGEE. Trimming took 4 bases from V and 8 from J, leaving 16 bases between them. The CDR3 length is 13 residues. The sequenced material came from peripheral blood. The TCR originated in a woman in her 40s with acute or convalescent COVID-19. The chain combines TRBV9 with TRBJ2-7; tentatively, D is TRBD1 (6 bases). The CDR3 sequence: CASSPLGRGQQYF. The CDR3, as DNA: TGTGCCAGCAGCCCCTTGGGCAGGGGCCAGCAGTACTTC. The variable domain in full, completed from reference TRBV9 and TRBJ2-7, reads DSGVTQTPKHLITATGQRVTLRCSPRSGDLSVYWYQQSLDQGLQFLIQYYNGEERAKGNILERFSAQQFPDLHSELNLSSLELGDSALYFCASSPLGRGQQYFGPGTRLTVT.